This T cell receptor (beta chain) stems from a study of shared clonotypes between healthy human individuals. Study observations and caveats: With four donors compared, around 4.7% of naive CD4 clonotypes were shared.

Remarks on this clone: Its antigen is not identified.

Trimming left V 4 bases short and J 2 bases short, with 11 bases between. CDR3 length: 15 amino acids. The germline V gene encodes CDR1 SEHNR and CDR2 FQNEAQ (reference sequence). Only in-frame clones appear in the TCRdb table, and some are missing; sequencing was by immunoSEQ multiplex PCR. The sample shows about 1.5 million clones, 95% to 99% of them seen only once. The sequenced sample consisted of naive CD4+ T cells sorted from blood. The subset is: CD45RA+ positively selected. The chain uses TRBV7-9 and TRBJ2-2, with D possibly TRBD2 on 6 matching bases. The clonotype was recovered from a man aged 25 to 40 in good health. CDR3 in amino acids: CASSSGTPNTGELFF. The DNA for the CDR3 is TGTGCCAGCAGCTCCGGGACTCCTAACACCGGGGAGCTGTTTTTT.